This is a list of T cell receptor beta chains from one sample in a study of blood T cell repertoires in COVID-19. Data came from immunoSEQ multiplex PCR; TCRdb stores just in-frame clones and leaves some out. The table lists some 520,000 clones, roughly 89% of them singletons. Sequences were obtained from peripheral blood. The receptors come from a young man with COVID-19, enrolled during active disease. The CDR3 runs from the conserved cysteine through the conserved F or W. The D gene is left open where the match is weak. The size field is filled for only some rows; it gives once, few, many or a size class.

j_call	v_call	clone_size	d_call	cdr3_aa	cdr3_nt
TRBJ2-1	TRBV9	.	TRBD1	CASSVDSGQAYNEQFF	TGTGCCAGCAGCGTAGATTCGGGACAGGCCTACAATGAGCAGTTCTTC
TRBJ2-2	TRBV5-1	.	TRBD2	CASSLGNSGVVGELFF	TGCGCCAGCAGCTTAGGCAACAGCGGGGTGGTCGGGGAGCTGTTTTTT
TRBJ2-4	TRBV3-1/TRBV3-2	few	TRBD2	CASSLIGGAENIQYF	TGTGCCAGCAGTCTGATCGGGGGGGCCGAGAACATTCAGTACTTC
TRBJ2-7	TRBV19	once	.	CAPDTPLEQYF	TGTGCCCCGGACACCCCTCTCGAGCAGTACTTC
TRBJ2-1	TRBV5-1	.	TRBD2	CASSPSLAGLYNEQFF	TGCGCCAGCAGCCCCTCTCTAGCGGGATTGTACAATGAGCAGTTCTTC
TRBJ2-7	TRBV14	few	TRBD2	CASSKGLAGSSYEQYF	TGTGCCAGCAGCAAAGGACTAGCGGGTAGCTCCTACGAGCAGTACTTC
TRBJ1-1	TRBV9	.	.	CASSAPLDGGLMNTEAFF	TGTGCCAGCAGCGCCCCTCTCGACGGGGGGCTGATGAACACTGAAGCTTTCTTT
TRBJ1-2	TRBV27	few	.	CASSLRREGGYTF	TGTGCCAGCAGTTTACGTCGGGAGGGCGGCTACACCTTC
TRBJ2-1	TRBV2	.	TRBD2	CASGLTSGVLNEQFF	TGTGCCAGCGGGCTGACTAGCGGGGTTCTCAATGAGCAGTTCTTC
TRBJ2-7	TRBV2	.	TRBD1	CASLGQDTYEQYF	TGTGCCAGCTTGGGACAGGACACCTACGAGCAGTACTTC
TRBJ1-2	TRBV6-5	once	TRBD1	CASSSPTGGGGYTF	TGTGCCAGCAGTTCCCCGACAGGGGGCGGTGGCTACACCTTC
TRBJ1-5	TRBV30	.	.	CAWSPGGNQPQHF	TGTGCCTGGAGTCCCGGGGGGAATCAGCCCCAGCATTTT
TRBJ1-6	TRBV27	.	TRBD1	CASSLPKTGGNSPLHF	TGTGCCAGCAGTTTACCCAAGACAGGGGGAAATTCACCCCTCCACTTT
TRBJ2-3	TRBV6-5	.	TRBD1	CASSSGQYTDTQYF	TGTGCCAGCAGTTCGGGACAGTACACAGATACGCAGTATTTT
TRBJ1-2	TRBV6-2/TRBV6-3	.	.	CASTPDRKNYGYTF	TGTGCCAGCACCCCAGACAGGAAAAACTATGGCTACACCTTC
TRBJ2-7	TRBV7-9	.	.	CASSLGGNYEQYF	TGTGCCAGCAGCTTAGGAGGGAACTACGAGCAGTACTTC
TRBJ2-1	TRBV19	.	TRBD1	CASRQGTSYNEQFF	TGTGCCAGTAGACAGGGGACCTCCTACAATGAGCAGTTCTTC
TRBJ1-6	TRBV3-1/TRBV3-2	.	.	CASSDRNSPLHF	TGTGCCAGCAGCGACAGGAATTCACCCCTCCACTTT
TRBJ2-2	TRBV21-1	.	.	CASSRRGGAPGELFF	TGTGCCAGCAGCCGAAGGGGAGGTGCACCCGGGGAGCTGTTTTTT
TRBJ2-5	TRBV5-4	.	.	CASSLSLQETQYF	TGTGCCAGCAGCTTGTCACTGCAAGAGACCCAGTACTTC
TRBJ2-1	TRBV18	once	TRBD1	CASSPRDRNEQFF	TGTGCCAGCTCACCGAGGGACAGGAATGAGCAGTTCTTC
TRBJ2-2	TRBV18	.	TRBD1	CASSRRGTTGELFF	TGTGCCAGCTCACGCAGGGGGACCACCGGGGAGCTGTTTTTT
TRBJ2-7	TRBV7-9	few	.	CASSYGTGGEQYF	TGTGCCAGCAGCTATGGGACCGGGGGCGAGCAGTACTTC
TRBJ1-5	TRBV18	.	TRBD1	CASSSRQGSRQPQHF	TGTGCCAGCTCATCCAGACAGGGGAGTCGACAGCCCCAGCATTTT
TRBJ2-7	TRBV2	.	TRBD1	CASRGEDRATYEQYF	TGTGCCAGCAGAGGCGAAGACAGGGCGACCTACGAGCAGTACTTC
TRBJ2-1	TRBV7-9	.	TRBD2	CASSFTSGAGEQFF	TGTGCCAGCAGCTTTACTAGCGGGGCTGGGGAGCAGTTCTTC
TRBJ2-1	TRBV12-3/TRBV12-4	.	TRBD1	CASRDRWANEQFF	TGTGCCAGCAGGGACAGGTGGGCGAATGAGCAGTTCTTC
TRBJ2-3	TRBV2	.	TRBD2	CASSEWLGGGASVNTQYF	TGTGCCAGCAGTGAGTGGTTGGGCGGGGGGGCCTCTGTTAATACGCAGTATTTT
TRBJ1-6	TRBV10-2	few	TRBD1	CASSETGGKNSPLHF	TGCGCCAGCAGTGAGACAGGGGGGAAGAATTCACCCCTCCACTTT
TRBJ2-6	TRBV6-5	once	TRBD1	CASSYPTGSGANVLTF	TGTGCCAGCAGTTACCCGACAGGGTCTGGGGCCAACGTCCTGACTTTC
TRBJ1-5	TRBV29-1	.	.	CSARQGNQPQHF	TGCAGCGCAAGACAGGGCAATCAGCCCCAGCATTTT
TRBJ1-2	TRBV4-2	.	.	CASSQEPGNYGYTF	TGTGCCAGCAGCCAAGAGCCAGGGAACTATGGCTACACCTTC
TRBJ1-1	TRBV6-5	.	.	CASSYGRNTEAFF	TGTGCCAGCAGTTACGGTAGGAACACTGAAGCTTTCTTT
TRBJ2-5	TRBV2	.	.	CASSYYKGQGLQETQYF	TGTGCCAGCAGTTATTATAAAGGACAAGGACTACAAGAGACCCAGTACTTC
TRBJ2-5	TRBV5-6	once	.	CASSLTGSETQYF	TGTGCCAGCAGCTTGACAGGGAGTGAGACCCAGTACTTC
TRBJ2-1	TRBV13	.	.	CASSLGLRGGLLPMKQFF	TGTGCCAGCAGCTTAGGCCTAAGGGGGGGACTCCTCCCAATGAAGCAGTTCTTC
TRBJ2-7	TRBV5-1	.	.	CASSLDQAFIYEQYF	TGCGCCAGCAGCTTGGACCAGGCTTTCATCTACGAGCAGTACTTC
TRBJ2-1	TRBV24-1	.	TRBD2	CATSDRRSGGSDEQFF	TGTGCCACCAGTGATCGTAGGAGCGGGGGGAGCGATGAGCAGTTCTTC
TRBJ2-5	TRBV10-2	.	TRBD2	CASSSGLAGDETQYF	TGCGCCAGCAGCTCAGGACTAGCGGGAGATGAGACCCAGTACTTC
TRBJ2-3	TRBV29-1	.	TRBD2	CSVGVRGGSDTQYF	TGCAGCGTTGGGGTACGGGGGGGCTCAGATACGCAGTATTTT
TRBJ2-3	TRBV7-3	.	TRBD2	CASSPRTSGRFDTQYF	TGTGCCAGCAGCCCTCGGACTAGCGGGAGGTTCGATACGCAGTATTTT
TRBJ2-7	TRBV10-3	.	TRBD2	CATTSGGTTYEQYF	TGTGCCACCACTAGCGGGGGAACCACCTACGAGCAGTACTTC
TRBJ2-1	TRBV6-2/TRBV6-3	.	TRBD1	CASSYGTGSISQFF	TGTGCCAGCAGTTACGGGACAGGGTCGATTTCCCAGTTCTTC
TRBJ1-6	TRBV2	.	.	CASSGGEKSPLHF	TGTGCCAGCAGTGGGGGAGAGAAATCACCCCTCCACTTT
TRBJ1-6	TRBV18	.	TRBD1	CASSAPGQNNSPLHF	TGTGCCAGCTCAGCTCCGGGACAGAATAATTCACCCCTCCACTTT
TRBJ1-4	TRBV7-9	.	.	CASSPGEPNEKLFF	TGTGCCAGCAGTCCGGGAGAACCCAATGAAAAACTGTTTTTT
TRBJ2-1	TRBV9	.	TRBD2	CASSVGTSAYYNEQFF	TGTGCCAGCAGCGTAGGGACTAGCGCGTACTACAATGAGCAGTTCTTC
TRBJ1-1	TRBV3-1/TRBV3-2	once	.	CASSPGSRLAWTEAFF	TGTGCCAGCAGCCCTGGATCTCGATTAGCGTGGACTGAAGCTTTCTTT
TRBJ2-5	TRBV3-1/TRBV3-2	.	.	CASSQDTGVEVQETQYF	TGTGCCAGCAGCCAAGATACCGGGGTGGAGGTCCAAGAGACCCAGTACTTC
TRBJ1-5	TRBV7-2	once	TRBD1	CASSQQGAAYQPQHF	TGTGCCAGCAGCCAACAGGGGGCGGCTTATCAGCCCCAGCATTTT
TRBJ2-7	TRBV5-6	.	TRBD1	CASSLSGQLSYEQYF	TGTGCCAGCAGCTTGTCGGGACAGCTCTCCTACGAGCAGTACTTC
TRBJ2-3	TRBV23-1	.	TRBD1	CASSLRQGGATDTQYF	TGCGCCAGCAGTCTCCGACAAGGGGGCGCCACAGATACGCAGTATTTT
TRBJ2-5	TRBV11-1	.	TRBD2	CASSRPIAGGETQYF	TGTGCCAGCAGTCGTCCTATAGCGGGGGGGGAGACCCAGTACTTC
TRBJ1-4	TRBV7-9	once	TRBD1	CASSGGQGAWEKLFF	TGTGCCAGCAGCGGGGGACAGGGGGCTTGGGAAAAACTGTTTTTT
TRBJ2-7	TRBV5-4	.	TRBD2	CASSLAGGSYEQYF	TGTGCCAGCAGCCTAGCGGGAGGTTCCTACGAGCAGTACTTC
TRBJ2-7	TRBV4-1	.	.	CASSQEGGAGGAYEQYF	TGCGCCAGCAGCCAAGAGGGAGGGGCAGGGGGCGCCTACGAGCAGTACTTC
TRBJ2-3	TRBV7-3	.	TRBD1	CASSPGGFYTDTQYF	TGTGCCAGCAGCCCAGGGGGCTTCTACACAGATACGCAGTATTTT